This T cell receptor beta chain was identified during a study of blood T cell repertoires in COVID-19. On the study more broadly: Whether acute or convalescent, the COVID-19 samples came from the United States, Italy and Spain. Nucleic acid was either cDNA or gDNA, and it came from T cells, B-cell-depleted T cells, or PBMCs.

In the original workflow: Using reference gene primer amplification, nucleated cell counts were estimated. TCRdb keeps only in-frame clones here, not all; method: immunoSEQ multiplex PCR. V, J and clone size derive from that table, while D and trimming were established from the DNA sequence. Of a few hundred thousand clones in the sample, 82% were seen once. Sequenced: peripheral blood. This clonotype originated in a young woman with acute or convalescent COVID-19.

The CDR3 sequence is CASCMQGASTEAFF. In DNA, the CDR3 is TGCGCCAGCTGCATGCAGGGGGCAAGTACTGAAGCTTTCTTT. The genes are TRBV5-1 and TRBJ1-1, with 8 bases matching TRBD1. Unmatched junction bases numbered 10, after V lost 7 bases and J lost 5 bases. CDR3 length equals 14 residues. The germline CDR1 and CDR2 sequences are SGHRS and YFSETQ.